These 23 T cell receptor beta chains originate from one sample sequenced in a study of T cell responses to AZD1222 COVID-19 vaccine (dated by TCRdb to the early 2020s). The time point label corresponds to: baseline before first vaccination. The library was prepared using the immunoSEQ multiplex PCR assay. This is the immuneACCESS table as TCRdb keeps it, with only in-frame sequences that have V and J called. A part of the clones is gone; compared with another copy, unresolved V genes explain less than half, and the rest is unexplained. Here the sample has around 100,000 clones; 93% occur a single time. In total, the top ten clones hold 4.5% to 5% of the sample. This specimen consisted of peripheral blood, obtained on day 0 of AZD1222 vaccination. The receptors were sampled from an adult in good health.

CDR3 DNA: TGTGCCATCACGAGGGATCCCCAAGAGACCCAGTACTTC. It is translated as CAITRDPQETQYF. This chain uses TRBV10-3 with TRBJ2-5, with D possibly TRBD2 on 5 matching bases. V was cut by 7 bases and J by 1 base, with 10 bases left in between. The CDR3 loop spans 13 amino acids. CDR1 is ENHRY, CDR2 SYGVKD, per germline.

This chain uses TRBV6-5 with TRBJ2-2, with a tentative D call TRBD2 (5 bases). Germline loops: CDR1 MNHEY, CDR2 SVGAGI. This CDR3 region has 14 residues. Trimming stripped 6 bases from V and 0 bases from J, with 8 bases between. Written as DNA, the CDR3 is TGTGCCAGCAGGAGGGTCCCGAACACCGGGGAGCTGTTTTTT. Protein product: CASRRVPNTGELFF.

V gene TRBV7-2 combines with J gene TRBJ2-3; D is unclear. The germline CDR1 and CDR2 sequences are SGHTA and FQGNSA. The CDR3 extends over 12 amino acids. V lost 1 base and J lost 8, with 7 bases in between. The CDR3 nucleotides read TGTGCCAGCAGCTTAGACGGTTCTACGCAGTATTTT. Residues: CASSLDGSTQYF.

The genes are TRBV4-1 and TRBJ1-1, with D maybe TRBD1 (6 bases). Germline CDR1 and CDR2: MGHRA and YSYEKL. The CDR3 extends over 18 amino acids. The ends were cut back, 1 base at V and 1 base at J, with 19 bases in the middle. The DNA of the CDR3 is TGCGCCAGCAGCCAAGCGACGGGACACCCGACCTCGAACACTGAAGCTTTCTTT. This gives the protein CASSQATGHPTSNTEAFF.

The rearrangement links TRBV2 to TRBJ1-2, with 9 bases aligning to TRBD1. CDR3 length: 12 amino acids. Germline V CDR1 and CDR2: SNHLY, FYNNEI. With V trimmed by 6 bases and J by 8 bases, 4 bases remained unmatched. The CDR3 nucleotides read TGTGCCAGCAGGGGGACAGGGAACGGCTACACCTTC. Residues: CASRGTGNGYTF.

This clone was seen just once. This sequence joins TRBV30 and TRBJ1-3; D possibly corresponds to TRBD1 (6 bases). The CDR3 totals 14 residues. Trimming pared 0 bases from V and 2 bases from J, leaving 8 bases between. Germline-derived CDR1 and CDR2 are GTSNPN and SVGIG (reference sequence). CDR3 protein: CAWSVKGAGNTIYF. The CDR3 nucleotides are TGTGCCTGGAGTGTGAAGGGGGCTGGAAACACCATATATTTT. Full variable domain (rest looked up from reference TRBV30 and TRBJ1-3): SQTIHQWPATLVQPVGSPLSLECTVEGTSNPNLYWYRQAAGRGLQLLFYSVGIGQISSEVPQNLSASRPQDRQFILSSKKLLLSDSGFYLCAWSVKGAGNTIYFGEGSWLTVV.

J is TRBJ2-7 and V is TRBV29-1; tentatively, D is TRBD1 (6 bases). In germline, CDR1 is SQVTM, CDR2 ANQGSEA. Trimming took off 2 bases at V and 4 bases at J, with 12 bases between the two ends. The CDR3 covers 13 residues. In nucleotides, the CDR3 is TGCAGCGTTGAACCGAAAGGGGGTTACGAGCAGTACTTC. Residues: CSVEPKGGYEQYF.

The CDR3 DNA reads as TGTGCCAGCAGCTTCCATAGTACCACAGATACGCAGTATTTT. It is translated as CASSFHSTTDTQYF. The V and J genes are TRBV5-4 and TRBJ2-3, with D unclear. Germline values: CDR1 SGHNT, CDR2 YYREEE (reference sequence). This CDR3 comprises 14 residues. V lost 2 bases to trimming and J lost 2 bases, with 9 bases between them.

This chain's CDR3 is CASSPGMYGNTIYF. The CDR3 region has the DNA TGTGCCAGCAGCCCAGGGATGTATGGAAACACCATATATTTT. The chain links TRBV5-4 to TRBJ1-3, with D possibly matching TRBD1 (5 bases). This CDR3 has 14 residues. CDR1 SGHNT and CDR2 YYREEE come from the germline V gene (reference sequence). V gave up 4 bases and J gave up 3 bases, with 11 bases separating them.

The chain has TRBV29-1 and TRBJ1-1; D not resolved. Looked up from germline, CDR1 is SQVTM and CDR2 is ANQGSEA. The V end lost 1 base, the J end lost 7 bases, and 13 bases lay between the germline ends. This CDR3 comprises 13 residues. In nucleotides, the CDR3 is TGCAGCGTTGAAGTGGGAGTGACGCTTGAAGCTTTCTTT. It specifies CSVEVGVTLEAFF.

The rearrangement uses TRBV6-5 and TRBJ2-7; 15 bases agree with TRBD2. The germline gives CDR1 MNHEY, CDR2 SVGAGI. CDR3 length equals 15 residues. Germline trimming cut 8 bases from V and 6 bases from J; bases unmatched to any gene: 8. The CDR3 loop is CASGLAGGPNVEQYF. The DNA of the CDR3 is TGTGCCAGCGGACTAGCGGGAGGGCCCAACGTCGAGCAGTACTTC.

This chain uses TRBV7-8 with TRBJ1-2; TRBD1 agrees at 8 bases. Germline assignment: CDR1 SGHVS and CDR2 FQNEAQ. V shed 3 bases, J shed 3 bases, and the junction held 6 bases outside the gene matches. There are 15 residues in the CDR3. The CDR3 is CASSLGQAGDYGYTF. In DNA form, the CDR3 reads TGTGCCAGCAGCTTGGGACAGGCCGGCGACTATGGCTACACCTTC. Full variable domain (remainder filled in from reference TRBV7-8 and TRBJ1-2): GAGVSQSPRYKVAKRGQDVALRCDPISGHVSLFWYQQALGQGPEFLTYFQNEAQLDKSGLPSDRFFAERPEGSVSTLKIQRTQQEDSAVYLCASSLGQAGDYGYTFGSGTRLTVV.

Written as DNA, the CDR3 is TGTGCCAGCAGCTTTGGTTTCCAAGAGACCCAGTACTTC. Translating it yields CASSFGFQETQYF. The chain links TRBV11-3 to TRBJ2-5; D unclear. The CDR3 has 13 amino acids. Trimming pared 3 bases from V and 1 base from J, leaving 6 bases between. Germline values: CDR1 SGHNT, CDR2 YENEEA.

The V and J genes are TRBV5-4 and TRBJ2-7; TRBD2 aligns across 7 bases. Germline V gives CDR1 SGHNT, CDR2 YYREEE (reference sequence). This CDR3 is 13 amino acids long. J gave up 4 bases and V 4 bases, and 5 bases lay outside the gene matches. The CDR3 reads CASSKEREYEQYF. CDR3 coding DNA: TGTGCCAGCAGCAAAGAGCGGGAATACGAGCAGTACTTC.

The chain joins TRBV15 to TRBJ1-6, with D possibly matching TRBD1 (5 bases). CDR1 and CDR2 from the germline V gene are LNHNV and YYDKDF (reference sequence). This CDR3 has 17 residues. Trimming stripped 0 bases from V and 10 bases from J, with 19 bases between. CDR3 protein: CATSRDPNNGAFSPLHF. CDR3 sequence (DNA): TGTGCCACCAGCAGAGATCCTAACAACGGGGCGTTCTCACCCCTCCACTTT. Full variable domain (remainder filled in from reference TRBV15 and TRBJ1-6): DAMVIQNPRYQVTQFGKPVTLSCSQTLNHNVMYWYQQKSSQAPKLLFHYYDKDFNNEADTPDNFQSRRPNTSFCFLDIRSPGLGDTAMYLCATSRDPNNGAFSPLHFGNGTRLTVT.

This rearrangement joins TRBV6-5 to TRBJ2-1; 13 bases align to TRBD2. V lost 0 bases, J lost 9 bases, and 5 bases stayed unmatched. Looked up from germline, CDR1 is MNHEY and CDR2 is SVGAGI. The CDR3 has 16 amino acids. The CDR3 loop reads CASSYSKLAGGGEQFF. CDR3 coding DNA: TGTGCCAGCAGTTACTCGAAACTAGCGGGAGGGGGTGAGCAGTTCTTC.

This rearrangement joins TRBV6-5 to TRBJ2-1; D is possibly TRBD2 (6 bases). Trimming removed 6 bases at V and 7 bases at J, with 19 bases between. Germline lookup yields CDR1 MNHEY and CDR2 SVGAGI. CDR3 size: 15 residues. The CDR3 bases are TGTGCCAGCAGCTACGGGAGAGGGGCAGGGAATGAGCAGTTCTTC. It yields the protein CASSYGRGAGNEQFF.

The chain combines TRBV6-5 with TRBJ1-6, with a possible D match to TRBD1 (5 bases). Looked up from germline, CDR1 is MNHEY and CDR2 is SVGAGI. The CDR3 sequence is 15 residues long. Trimming cost V 4 bases and J 6 bases, with 13 bases left between them. The CDR3, as DNA: TGTGCCAGCAGTTGGGGCCGGGAGCTTAATTCACCCCTCCACTTT. As protein: CASSWGRELNSPLHF.

V usage is TRBV5-1 and J usage is TRBJ2-2, with D unclear. V was shortened by 5 bases and J by 3 bases, with 5 bases between the two germline ends. CDR1 SGHRS and CDR2 YFSETQ come from the germline V gene. This CDR3 is built from 12 residues. CDR3 bases: TGCGCCAGCAGGGAACACACCGGGGAGCTGTTTTTT. Translating gives CASREHTGELFF.

V is TRBV29-1 and J is TRBJ2-3; no clear D gene. This CDR3 is built from 12 residues. In germline, CDR1 is SQVTM, CDR2 ANQGSEA. The V end lost 5 bases, the J end lost 0 bases, and 6 bases lay between the germline ends. CDR3 bases: TGCAGCGTTCCGGCTAGCACAGATACGCAGTATTTT. Its protein is CSVPASTDTQYF.

Points on this clone: Its ends do not fully match the called genes, so a read error is possible. The chain is built from TRBV11-2 and TRBJ2-7; 8 nucleotides line up with TRBD1. The CDR3 is 11 amino acids. CDR1 and CDR2 (germline): SGHAT, FQNNGV. The CDR3 region has the DNA TGTGCCAGCAGCTTAGTGGGACAGGCTGCATTC. Amino acids: CASSLVGQAAF.

The gene calls are TRBV19 and TRBJ1-2; unclear D gene. Germline lookup yields CDR1 LNHDA and CDR2 SQIVND (reference sequence). This CDR3 has 14 residues. Trimming pared 6 bases from V and 3 bases from J, leaving 14 bases between. DNA for the CDR3: TGTGCCAGTAGCTCCCTAGGATCCGACTATGGCTACACCTTC. This encodes CASSSLGSDYGYTF.

The chain links TRBV29-1 to TRBJ2-5, with 9 bases lining up with TRBD1. Losses at the gene ends were 7 bases for V and 4 bases for J; bases not matched to a gene: 7. This CDR3 comprises 13 residues. From germline, CDR1 is SQVTM and CDR2 ANQGSEA. DNA for the CDR3: TGCAGCGCGAACAGGGGGCAGGGAGAGACCCAGTACTTC. Residues: CSANRGQGETQYF. The whole variable domain, remainder taken from reference TRBV29-1 and TRBJ2-5, is SAVISQKPSRDICQRGTSLTIQCQVDSQVTMMFWYRQQPGQSLTLIATANQGSEATYESGFVIDKFPISRPNLTFSTLTVSNMSPEDSSIYLCSANRGQGETQYFGPGTRLLVL.